What follows describes a single TCR beta chain. This sample was taken from a study of blood T cell repertoires in COVID-19. On the study more broadly: PBMCs, B-cell-depleted T cells, or T cells were the source of the cDNA or gDNA that made up the material.

Profiled with immunoSEQ multiplex PCR; TCRdb holds only in-frame clones, not every one. Here the sample spans 55,000 to 80,000 clones, approximately 82% being singletons. The source of this sequence is a man between 45 and 60 years old with active COVID-19. The sequenced sample was peripheral blood.

CDR3 DNA sequence: TGTGCCAGCAGTTGGGGGCGCCCCGGGGGCTACACCTTC. This codes for CASSWGRPGGYTF. J is TRBJ1-2 and V is TRBV6-5; a possible D gene is TRBD1 (6 bases). The CDR3 totals 13 residues. The germline V gene encodes CDR1 MNHEY and CDR2 SVGAGI. The V and J ends lost 4 bases and 8 bases respectively, with 14 bases between them.